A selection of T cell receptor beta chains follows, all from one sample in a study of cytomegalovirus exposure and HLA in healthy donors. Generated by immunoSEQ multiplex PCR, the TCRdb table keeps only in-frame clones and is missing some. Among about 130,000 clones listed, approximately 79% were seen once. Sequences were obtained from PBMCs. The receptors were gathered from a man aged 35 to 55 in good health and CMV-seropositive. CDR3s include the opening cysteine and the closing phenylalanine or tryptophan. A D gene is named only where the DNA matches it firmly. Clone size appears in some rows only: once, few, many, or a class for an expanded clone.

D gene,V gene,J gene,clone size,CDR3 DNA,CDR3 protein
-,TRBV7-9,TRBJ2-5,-,TGTGCCAGCAGCCTTCAGCGGGAAGAGACCCAGTACTTC,CASSLQREETQYF
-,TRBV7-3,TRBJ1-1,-,TGTGCCAGCAGCCCGTCGGGGAGGGGGAAAACTGAAGCTTTCTTT,CASSPSGRGKTEAFF
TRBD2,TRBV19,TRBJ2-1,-,TGTGCCAGTAGTCCCCGTCTACTGTGGGAGCGGGGAGGACGGGTGCAGTTCTTC,CASSPRLLWERGGRVQFF
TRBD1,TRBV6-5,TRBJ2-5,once,TGTGCCAGCAGTTACGGCAGGGGGCCCCAGTACTTC,CASSYGRGPQYF
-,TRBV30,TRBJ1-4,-,TGTGCCTGGAGCGACAGTCATAATGAAAAACTGTTTTTT,CAWSDSHNEKLFF
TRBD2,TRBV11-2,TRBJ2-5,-,TGTGCCAGCAGCTCCACTAGCGGGAACTGGGTGACCCAGTACTTC,CASSSTSGNWVTQYF
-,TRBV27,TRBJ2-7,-,TGTGCCAGCAGTTTTGGTGCCGGACAGGAGCAGTACTTC,CASSFGAGQEQYF
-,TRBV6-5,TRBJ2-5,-,TGTGCCAGCAGTTACGGGGCGGGACGACAAGAGACCCAGTACTTC,CASSYGAGRQETQYF
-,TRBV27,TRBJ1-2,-,TGTGCCAGCAGTTTATCGTCGACAGTATCTAACTATGGCTACACCTTC,CASSLSSTVSNYGYTF
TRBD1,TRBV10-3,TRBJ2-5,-,TGTGCCATCAGCCCCGTTGACAGGGCCCTTTACGAGACCCAGTACTTC,CAISPVDRALYETQYF